Below are 22 T cell receptor beta chains sequenced from a single sample in a study of T-cell reconstitution after alpha-beta-depleted transplantation in children. For TCRbeta, the library was prepared with unique molecular identifiers. TCRdb reprocessed the PCR reads via MiXCR and lists one record per CDR3 protein. Found here are hundreds of thousands of distinct CDR3 sequences, roughly 15% of them singletons; the top ten hold about 1.1%. The material sequenced was PBMCs from the stem cell graft donor, taken from the stem cell graft. Every receptor here comes from a human donor who donated a stem cell graft to a child with acute myeloid leukemia.

Written as DNA, the CDR3 is TGTGCCACCAGTGACAAGACAGGAAGCAATCAGCCCCAGCATTTT. As protein: CATSDKTGSNQPQHF. The chain links TRBV24-1 to TRBJ1-5; D might be TRBD1 (6 bases). Germline V gene data show CDR1 as KGHDR and CDR2 as SFDVKD. The CDR3 has 15 amino acids. V was clipped by 4 bases and J by 1 base, with 10 bases between them.

This clonotype occurred a few times. CDR3 sequence reads: CASSPRPEMNTEAFF. Written as DNA, the CDR3 is TGTGCCAGCTCACCCCGGCCAGAGATGAACACTGAAGCTTTCTTT. The V gene is TRBV18, the J gene TRBJ1-1; no clear D. This CDR3 has 15 amino acids. V was cut by 3 bases and J by 0 bases, with 11 bases left in between. CDR1 KGHSH and CDR2 LQKENI come from the germline V gene.

This clonotype was counted between two and nine times. The chain has TRBV5-1 and TRBJ2-5; D is ambiguous. The ends were cut back, 4 bases at V and 7 bases at J, with 17 bases in the middle. CDR3 length: 14 amino acids. Germline CDR1 reads SGHRS; CDR2 reads YFSETQ. This chain's CDR3 is CASSRLGNEGTQYF. The CDR3 coding sequence is TGCGCCAGCAGCCGTTTGGGGAACGAAGGGACCCAGTACTTC.

The rearrangement links TRBV3-1 to TRBJ1-6; 7 bases agree with TRBD1. The germline V gene encodes CDR1 LGHDT and CDR2 YNNKEL (reference sequence). This CDR3 spans 13 amino acids. Germline trimming cut 4 bases from V and 14 bases from J; bases unmatched to any gene: 8. The CDR3 reads CASSPDRVSALHF. DNA of the CDR3: TGTGCCAGCAGCCCCGACAGGGTTTCGGCCCTCCACTTT.

V is TRBV5-1 and J is TRBJ1-1, with 10 positions matching TRBD1. J was trimmed by 5 bases and V by 0 bases; bases with no gene match: 4. This CDR3 is 15 amino acids long. Germline CDR1 reads SGHRS; CDR2 reads YFSETQ. The CDR3 sequence: CASSLDGTGETEAFF. CDR3 nucleotide sequence: TGCGCCAGCAGCTTGGACGGGACAGGGGAGACTGAAGCTTTCTTT.

This clonotype was seen many times. The chain combines TRBV20-1 with TRBJ2-5; 13 bases are shared with TRBD2. CDR3 length: 13 residues. J was trimmed by 5 bases and V by 7 bases; bases with no gene match: 4. CDR1 and CDR2 from the germline V gene are DFQATT and SNEGSKA (reference sequence). The CDR3, as DNA: TGCAGTGTAACGGGACTAGCGGGGGAGACCCAGTACTTC. Protein product: CSVTGLAGETQYF.

This clonotype was detected a few times. The chain combines TRBV27 with TRBJ1-4; tentative D call: TRBD1 (5 bases). This CDR3 contains 14 residues. The V end lost 5 bases, the J end lost 5 bases, and 12 bases lay between the germline ends. CDR1 and CDR2 from the germline V gene are MNHEY and SMNVEV (reference sequence). CDR3 in amino acids: CASSNSGINEKLFF. CDR3 in DNA: TGTGCCAGCAGTAATTCAGGGATAAATGAAAAACTGTTTTTT.

This clonotype occurred many times. The rearrangement links TRBV4-3 to TRBJ2-1, with 7 bases aligning to TRBD1. CDR1 and CDR2 from the germline V gene are LGHNA and YSLEER. This CDR3 contains 16 residues. Trimming removed 1 base from V and 9 bases from J; junction bases left unmatched: 12. CDR3 amino acids: CASSQVRTGEGGEQFF. The CDR3 region has the DNA TGCGCCAGCAGCCAAGTTCGTACAGGGGAAGGGGGTGAGCAGTTCTTC.

The sample holds many counts of this clonotype. V gene TRBV7-2 combines with J gene TRBJ2-3, with D unresolved. The germline CDR1 and CDR2 sequences are SGHTA and FQGNSA. Deletions cut 4 bases from V and 6 bases from J, with 14 bases between. This CDR3 has 14 residues. The CDR3 nucleotides are TGTGCCAGCAGCTCCCGACGGGCTGGGGATACGCAGTATTTT. This encodes CASSSRRAGDTQYF.

This chain links TRBV25-1 with TRBJ2-2, with D tentatively TRBD1 or TRBD2 (5 bases each). Per the germline V gene, CDR1 is MGHDK and CDR2 is SYGVNS. Between the trimmed V and J ends, which lost 2 bases and 3 bases, there was a span of 16 bases. The CDR3 sequence is 17 residues long. CDR3 residues: CASSELVGRGHTGELFF. The CDR3 DNA reads TGTGCCAGCAGTGAACTGGTCGGACGGGGCCACACCGGGGAGCTGTTTTTT. The full variable domain, with the rest looked up from reference TRBV25-1 and TRBJ2-2, is EADIYQTPRYLVIGTGKKITLECSQTMGHDKMYWYQQDPGMELHLIHYSYGVNSTEKGDLSSESTVSRIRTEHFPLTLESARPSHTSQYLCASSELVGRGHTGELFFGEGSRLTVL.

Ten or more counts support this clonotype. The junction shows a germline mismatch at one end, possibly a read error. CDR3 sequence (DNA): TGCGCCAGCAGCTTGGGACTAGCGGGGAATGAGCAGTTCTTC. Protein product: CASSLGLAGNEQFF. V usage is TRBV12-3 or TRBV12-4 and J usage is TRBJ2-1; 13 bases are a match to TRBD2. This CDR3 has 14 residues.

The J gene is TRBJ2-1, the V gene TRBV27; D is perhaps TRBD1 (7 bases). The CDR3 has 14 residues. Germline assignment: CDR1 MNHEY and CDR2 SMNVEV (reference sequence). V was shortened by 8 bases and J by 0 bases, with 11 bases between the two germline ends. This CDR3 reads CASAGQSSYNEQFF. The DNA of the CDR3 is TGTGCCAGCGCGGGACAGAGCTCCTACAATGAGCAGTTCTTC.

There are many counts of this clonotype. The chain links TRBV20-1 to TRBJ2-7; 7 bases line up with TRBD1. The CDR3 runs 15 residues. Germline lookup yields CDR1 DFQATT and CDR2 SNEGSKA (reference sequence). V trimming: 4 bases; J trimming: 0 bases; junction bases outside the gene matches: 9. The CDR3 sequence is CSATETGQTSYEQYF. Written as DNA, the CDR3 is TGCAGTGCTACCGAGACAGGGCAAACCTCCTACGAGCAGTACTTC.

The CDR3 DNA is TGTGCCAGCAGCCGAACGACCGGGATCAACTACGAGCAGTACGTC. Protein sequence: CASSRTTGINYEQYV. This chain connects TRBV28 to TRBJ2-7; D possibly corresponds to TRBD2 (5 bases). The CDR3 runs 15 residues. V was clipped by 6 bases and J by 3 bases, with 18 bases between them. From germline, CDR1 is MDHEN and CDR2 SYDVKM.

A note on this clonotype: A much bigger clone sits one base away, suggesting this may be a read error. The chain has TRBV7-2 and TRBJ2-5; D is possibly TRBD1 (6 bases). CDR1 and CDR2 from the germline V gene are SGHTA and FQGNSA. The CDR3 is made up of 15 amino acids. This chain's CDR3 is CAGSLDGTPEETQYF. As DNA, the CDR3 is TGTGCCGGCAGCCTAGACGGGACACCCGAAGAGACCCAGTACTTC.

This clonotype was counted ten times or more. The chain recombines TRBV20-1 with TRBJ1-5; D is uncertain. CDR3 size: 14 residues. Trimming left V 1 base short and J 5 bases short, with 12 bases between. Germline CDR1 is DFQATT and CDR2 is SNEGSKA (reference sequence). CDR3 sequence reads: CSARGPGLDQPQHF. The DNA for the CDR3 is TGCAGTGCTAGAGGACCGGGCCTGGATCAGCCCCAGCATTTT.

The chain combines TRBV4-3 with TRBJ2-7; TRBD1 matches at 9 bases. V lost 3 bases, J lost 2 bases, and 2 bases stayed unmatched. The CDR3 has 14 residues. Germline assignment: CDR1 LGHNA and CDR2 YSLEER. CDR3 region: CASSQGQGTYEQYF. In DNA form, the CDR3 reads TGCGCCAGCAGCCAGGGACAGGGTACCTACGAGCAGTACTTC.

This clonotype was counted many times. The rearrangement joins TRBV29-1 to TRBJ2-3, with a weak D call TRBD2 (5 bases). Germline assignment: CDR1 SQVTM and CDR2 ANQGSEA. V dropped 5 bases and J dropped 14 bases, with 14 bases sitting between them. The CDR3 spans 10 residues. CDR3 sequence: CSVWYGELYF. CDR3 nucleotides: TGCAGCGTTTGGTACGGGGAGCTGTATTTT.

For this clonotype: This may be a read error: a much more frequent sequence differs by one nucleotide. The chain combines TRBV6-1 with TRBJ2-7; tentatively, D is TRBD1 (5 bases). The V gene's germline CDR1 is MNHNS and CDR2 SASEGT. The CDR3 has 14 residues. The V end lost 2 bases, the J end lost 4 bases, and 12 bases lay between the germline ends. This CDR3 reads CASSEQGIVYEQYF. As DNA, the CDR3 is TGTGCCAGCAGTGAACAGGGTATAGTATACGAGCAGTACTTC.

In this sample, this clonotype turned up many times. The V gene is TRBV20-1, the J gene TRBJ1-2, with D hard to call. The CDR3 consists of 13 residues. Trimming removed 0 bases at V and 4 bases at J, with 9 bases between. Germline assignment: CDR1 DFQATT and CDR2 SNEGSKA (reference sequence). CDR3: CSARDRPSYGYTF. The CDR3 DNA reads as TGCAGTGCTAGAGATCGACCCAGCTATGGCTACACCTTC.

This clonotype turned up a few times. The chain carries TRBV5-1 and TRBJ1-1; D perhaps matches TRBD1 (6 bases). V dropped 7 bases and J dropped 6 bases, with 13 bases sitting between them. Germline lookup yields CDR1 SGHRS and CDR2 YFSETQ. The CDR3 is 12 residues long. CDR3 amino acids: CASGTGGAEAFF. CDR3 nucleotides: TGCGCCAGCGGCACGGGGGGCGCTGAAGCTTTCTTT. Full variable domain (outside the CDR3, taken from reference TRBV5-1 and TRBJ1-1): KAGVTQTPRYLIKTRGQQVTLSCSPISGHRSVSWYQQTPGQGLQFLFEYFSETQRNKGNFPGRFSGRQFSNSRSEMNVSTLELGDSALYLCASGTGGAEAFFGQGTRLTVV.

The sample holds many counts of this clonotype. The chain's CDR3 is CSASGQGSARSNQPQHF. The CDR3 nucleotides are TGCAGTGCTAGTGGGCAGGGCAGTGCAAGGAGCAATCAGCCCCAGCATTTT. The chain links TRBV20-1 to TRBJ1-5, with D perhaps TRBD1 (5 bases). CDR3 length: 17 residues. Trimming left V 3 bases short and J 1 base short, with 19 bases between. Looked up from germline, CDR1 is DFQATT and CDR2 is SNEGSKA (reference sequence).